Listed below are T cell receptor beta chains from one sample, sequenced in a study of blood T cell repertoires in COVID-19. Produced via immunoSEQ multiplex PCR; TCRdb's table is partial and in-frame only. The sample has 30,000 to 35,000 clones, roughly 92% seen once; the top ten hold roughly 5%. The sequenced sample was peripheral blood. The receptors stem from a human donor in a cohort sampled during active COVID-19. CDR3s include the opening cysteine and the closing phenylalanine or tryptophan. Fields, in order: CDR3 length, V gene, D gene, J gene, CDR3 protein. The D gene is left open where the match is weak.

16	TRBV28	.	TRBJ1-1	CASSAWGRGAGTEAFF
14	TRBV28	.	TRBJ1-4	CASSPGATNEKLFF
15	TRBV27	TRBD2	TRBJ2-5	CASSRDGLADETQYF
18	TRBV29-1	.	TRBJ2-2	CSVESGQGAGGNTGELFF
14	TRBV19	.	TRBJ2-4	CASSSRTQSGIQYF
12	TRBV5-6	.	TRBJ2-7	CASSLSTYEQYF
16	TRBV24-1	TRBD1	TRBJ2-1	CATSDSRQGAVHEQFF
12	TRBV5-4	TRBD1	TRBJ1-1	CASSQGGPEAFF
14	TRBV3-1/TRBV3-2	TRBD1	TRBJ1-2	CASSQDYRGGGYTF
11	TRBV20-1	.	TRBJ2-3	CSAPTPDTQYF
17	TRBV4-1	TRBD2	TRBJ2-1	CASSRLTSGSSYNEQFF
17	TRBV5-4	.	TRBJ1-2	CASSLEGIVTVGYGYTF
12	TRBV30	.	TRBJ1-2	CAWSVGAPGYTF
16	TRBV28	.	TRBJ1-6	CASSAEPTIYNSPLHF
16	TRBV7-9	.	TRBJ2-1	CASSPKAGLSYNEQFF
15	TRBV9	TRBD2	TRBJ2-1	CASSVGTSGIYEQFF
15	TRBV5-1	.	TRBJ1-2	CASSLGPTAGYGYTF
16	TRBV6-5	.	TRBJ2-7	CASSFHSGLSSYEQYF
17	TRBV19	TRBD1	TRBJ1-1	CASSSLPDRGRNTEAFF
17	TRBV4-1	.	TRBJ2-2	CASSQDPAWRDTGELFF
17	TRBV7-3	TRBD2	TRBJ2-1	CASSLSSGTGGGSEQFF
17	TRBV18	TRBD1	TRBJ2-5	CASSPPSGRGRGETQYF
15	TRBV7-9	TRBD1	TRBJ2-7	CASSLGTGVGYEQYF
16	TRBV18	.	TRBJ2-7	CASSPGLRGPVYEQYF
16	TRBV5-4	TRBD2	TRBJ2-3	CASSPGLAGHTDTQYF
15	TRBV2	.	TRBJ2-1	CASSGGKRGYNEQFF
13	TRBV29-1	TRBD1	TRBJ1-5	CSVGNRGGQPQHF
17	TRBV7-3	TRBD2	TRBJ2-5	CASSPTGAGGDQETQYF
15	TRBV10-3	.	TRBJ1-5	CAISGAIDSNQPQHF
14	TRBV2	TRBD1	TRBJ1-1	CASRRQGAYTEAFF
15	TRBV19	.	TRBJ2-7	CASSFTGNPAREQYF
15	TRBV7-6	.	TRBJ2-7	CASSLSGRGAYEQYF
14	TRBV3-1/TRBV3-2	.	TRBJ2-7	CASSQSGHAGEQYF
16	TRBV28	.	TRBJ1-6	CASRLRGSSYNSPLHF
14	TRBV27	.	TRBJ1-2	CASTRGEGTYGYTF
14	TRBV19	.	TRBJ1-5	CASSTSGNNQPQHF
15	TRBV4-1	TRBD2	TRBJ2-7	CASSQAPGGPHEQYF
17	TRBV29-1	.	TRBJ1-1	CSVEDGQGFGMNTEAFF
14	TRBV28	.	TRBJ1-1	CASSLGRGRTEAFF
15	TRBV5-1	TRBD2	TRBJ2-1	CASSSMGTSGRAVFF
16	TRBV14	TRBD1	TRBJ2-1	CASSQDGDRGYNEQFF
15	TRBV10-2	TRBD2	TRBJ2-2	CASRTSLAGAGELFF
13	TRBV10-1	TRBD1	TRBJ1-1	CASRGQANTEAFF